The rows below give T cell receptor beta chains drawn from one sample of a study of blood T cell repertoires in COVID-19. Measured with immunoSEQ multiplex PCR; TCRdb has only the in-frame clones, and not every one. The sample lists about 190,000 clones, 88% seen once, with around 1.1% in the top ten. Sequences were obtained from peripheral blood. These receptors were collected from a man aged 25-40 years with acute or convalescent COVID-19. Both conserved end residues are part of each CDR3. The D gene is left open where the match is weak. Not all rows give a size; the values are once, few, many and, for expanded clones, a class.

clone size | D gene | J gene | V gene | CDR3 DNA | CDR3 protein
. | . | TRBJ1-1 | TRBV19 | TGTGCCACCTTGGCAGGGCGCGCTTTCTTT | CATLAGRAFF
. | . | TRBJ1-2 | TRBV13 | TGTGCCAGCAGCTTAGGCGGCGGGTACTATGGCTACACCTTC | CASSLGGGYYGYTF
. | . | TRBJ2-7 | TRBV12-2 | TGTGCAAGTCGCTCCCCAGGTAGCGGGACGTTTTACGAGCAGTACTTC | CASRSPGSGTFYEQYF
. | . | TRBJ1-2 | TRBV7-9 | TGTGCCAGCAGCTTAGAGGCAGGGGCTGGGGGCTACACCTTC | CASSLEAGAGGYTF
. | TRBD1 | TRBJ2-7 | TRBV19 | TGTGCCAGTAGTTATATGGGACAGGGGGCTTACGAGCAGTACTTC | CASSYMGQGAYEQYF
. | . | TRBJ1-6 | TRBV12-3/TRBV12-4 | TGTGCCAGCACCCTCCAGAATTCACCCCTCCACTTT | CASTLQNSPLHF
. | TRBD2 | TRBJ2-2 | TRBV5-1 | TGCGCCAGCAGTCCAGCGGGAGGGCCCGCCGGGGAGCTGTTTTTT | CASSPAGGPAGELFF
. | . | TRBJ2-7 | TRBV5-1 | TGCGCCAGCAGCCCAACAGGGCGTACTTCCTCCTACGAGCAGTACTTC | CASSPTGRTSSYEQYF
. | . | TRBJ1-4 | TRBV6-5 | TGTGCCAGCAGGGGAGGTCGGGTAGCTGAAAAACTGTTTTTT | CASRGGRVAEKLFF
. | TRBD1 | TRBJ1-1 | TRBV19 | TGTGCCAGTAGCTACAGGGGGCGAGTCACTGAAGCTTTCTTT | CASSYRGRVTEAFF
. | TRBD1 | TRBJ2-5 | TRBV6-5 | TGTGCCAGCCAAGGAGGTGGGACAGCTCAAGAGACCCAGTACTTC | CASQGGGTAQETQYF
few | TRBD2 | TRBJ2-1 | TRBV18 | TGTGCCAGCTCACCACCGGATCTAGCGGGGGGCGAGCAGTTCTTC | CASSPPDLAGGEQFF
. | TRBD1 | TRBJ1-4 | TRBV30 | TGTGCCTGGAAGGCCGCAGGGGGTAATGAAAAACTGTTTTTT | CAWKAAGGNEKLFF
. | TRBD1 | TRBJ2-7 | TRBV28 | TGTGCCAGCAGTTTGACCGAGGGACAGGGGTACTCCTACGAGCAGTACTTC | CASSLTEGQGYSYEQYF
. | TRBD1 | TRBJ2-3 | TRBV19 | TGTGCCAGTAGGGGACAGGGGATCATAGATACGCAGTATTTT | CASRGQGIIDTQYF
. | TRBD1 | TRBJ2-1 | TRBV25-1 | TGTGCCAGCAGTCCGGTCAGGGGGTCCTACAATGAGCAGTTCTTC | CASSPVRGSYNEQFF
. | . | TRBJ2-3 | TRBV5-1 | TGCGCCAGCAGCCCCGGACAGCGCACAGATACGCAGTATTTT | CASSPGQRTDTQYF
. | TRBD1 | TRBJ1-2 | TRBV4-1 | TGCGCCAGCAGCCAGCAGGGGGCCCCTCCGGATGGCTACACCTTC | CASSQQGAPPDGYTF
. | TRBD2 | TRBJ2-7 | TRBV2 | TGTGCCAGCAGTGAGCCAACGGGAGGAGAGCAGTACTTC | CASSEPTGGEQYF
. | TRBD2 | TRBJ2-2 | TRBV11-2 | TGTGCCAGCAGGGGGACTAGCGGGACCTCGAACACCGGGGAGCTGTTTTTT | CASRGTSGTSNTGELFF
. | TRBD1 | TRBJ1-5 | TRBV28 | TGTGCCAGCAGCCTGGGGGCCGGACAGGGTTTTTTTAAGCATTTT | CASSLGAGQGFFKHF
. | TRBD1 | TRBJ1-6 | TRBV5-1 | TGCGCCAGCAGAGGGACAGCTAATTCACCCCTCCACTTT | CASRGTANSPLHF
few | TRBD1 | TRBJ2-5 | TRBV19 | TGTGCCAGTAGCCCCTTACCGGGACAGGCAAAAGAGACCCAGTACTTC | CASSPLPGQAKETQYF
. | . | TRBJ2-7 | TRBV3-1/TRBV3-2 | TGTGCCAGCAGCCACACCGGGACAAGCTCCGACGAGCAGTACTTC | CASSHTGTSSDEQYF
. | . | TRBJ2-7 | TRBV5-6 | TGTGCCAGCACACTTGGTTTCCACGAGCAGTACTTC | CASTLGFHEQYF
. | TRBD2 | TRBJ2-7 | TRBV28 | TGTGCCTCTCGTCGGGGGCCGGGACTAGGAAGTGTCGAGCAGTACTTC | CASRRGPGLGSVEQYF
few | . | TRBJ1-3 | TRBV9 | TGTGCCAGCAGCGTAGGTTTAGGAAACACCATATATTTT | CASSVGLGNTIYF
. | . | TRBJ2-1 | TRBV5-1 | TGCGCCAGCAGCTTACTAGCTGCTAGCTACAATGAGCAGTTCTTC | CASSLLAASYNEQFF
. | TRBD1 | TRBJ1-6 | TRBV5-5 | TGTGCCAGCAGCTTGGGGGGACAGAACTATAATTCACCCCTCCACTTT | CASSLGGQNYNSPLHF
. | . | TRBJ1-1 | TRBV6-1 | TGTGCCAGCAGTGAAGCGGGGAGGGCGGGCACTGAAGCTTTCTTT | CASSEAGRAGTEAFF
. | . | TRBJ1-4 | TRBV29-1 | TGCAGCGTTGAAGGGATGGGGGGAGCAACTAATGAAAAACTGTTTTTT | CSVEGMGGATNEKLFF
few | TRBD1 | TRBJ1-1 | TRBV10-1 | TGCGCCAGAGGTGGCCGGACAGGGGGAGCGAACACTGAAGCTTTCTTT | CARGGRTGGANTEAFF
. | TRBD1 | TRBJ1-5 | TRBV28 | TGTGCCAGCGTACCCGGGACAGCTTCCAATCAGCCCCAGCATTTT | CASVPGTASNQPQHF
. | TRBD2 | TRBJ2-5 | TRBV6-5 | TGTGCCAGCAGTCCCCCGGGGGGGGGAGAGACCCAGTACTTC | CASSPPGGGETQYF
. | TRBD1 | TRBJ1-2 | TRBV19 | TGTGCCAGTAGTATAGAGAACAGGGGGCGCGGTGGCTACACCTTC | CASSIENRGRGGYTF
. | TRBD2 | TRBJ2-3 | TRBV7-9 | TGTGCCAGCAGCTCAGGACTAGCGGGAGTGGCAGATACGCAGTATTTT | CASSSGLAGVADTQYF
. | TRBD2 | TRBJ2-1 | TRBV5-5 | TGTGCCAGCAGCTTGGTAGCGGGCTCCTACAATGAGCAGTTCTTC | CASSLVAGSYNEQFF
. | . | TRBJ1-1 | TRBV27 | TGTGCCAGCACCAGGGACACGAACACTGAAGCTTTCTTT | CASTRDTNTEAFF
. | . | TRBJ2-2 | TRBV30 | TGTGCCTGGAGAGGGGGGACAGAGAACACCGGGGAGCTGTTTTTT | CAWRGGTENTGELFF